The rows below give T cell receptor beta chains drawn from one sample of a study of CD8 T cells in ankylosing spondylitis. TCRdb passed the 5' RACE reads through MiXCR, listing each CDR3 protein once. The sample consists of some 800,000 distinct CDR3 sequences, approximately 12% of them appearing once. The material sequenced was blood, either unsorted or a sorted T cell fraction (not recorded which). These receptors came from a male donor with ankylosing spondylitis. Each CDR3 is given with its conserved first and last residue. Each record gives: CDR3 DNA, CDR3 protein, V gene, D gene, clone size, J gene. The D gene is left open where the match is weak. Size values are once, few and many counts, or a class for expanded clones, and some rows have none.

TGTGCCACCAAAACCGGGACAGCCTACACTGAAGCTTTCTTT	CATKTGTAYTEAFF	TRBV6-1	TRBD1	few	TRBJ1-1
TGTGCCAGCAGCTTACCCCGGGGCAGGAAAGAGACCCAGTACTTC	CASSLPRGRKETQYF	TRBV7-9	NA	NA	TRBJ2-5
TGTGCCAGCAGCCCCCGGACTGTCAATCAGCCCCAGCATTTT	CASSPRTVNQPQHF	TRBV7-8	NA	few	TRBJ1-5
TGTGCCAGCAGCTCCTCCCCTGCCTACCACGAGCAGTACTTC	CASSSSPAYHEQYF	TRBV7-9	NA	NA	TRBJ2-7
TGCGCCAGCAGCGGGCAGGGGAGAAGCTACACCTTC	CASSGQGRSYTF	TRBV5-1	NA	NA	TRBJ1-2
TGTGCCAGCAGCTCCAGCCTACGGAGGGAGACCCAGTACTTC	CASSSSLRRETQYF	TRBV7-2	NA	few	TRBJ2-5
TGTGCCAGCAGCTACGGGACAGCCACAGATACGCAGTATTTT	CASSYGTATDTQYF	TRBV7-9	TRBD1	few	TRBJ2-3
TGTGCCAGCAGCCAAGACGTACTGCTGAACACCGGGGAGCTGTTTTTT	CASSQDVLLNTGELFF	TRBV4-2	NA	NA	TRBJ2-2
TGTGCCAGCTGGGCAGACCGTCTGGGGGGGAAACTGTTTTTT	CASWADRLGGKLFF	TRBV12-3/TRBV12-4	NA	few	TRBJ1-4
TGCAGTGCTAGGAGCGGGAGCATCAATGAGCAGTTCTTC	CSARSGSINEQFF	TRBV20-1	TRBD2	many	TRBJ2-1
TGCAGTGCTAGTAAGGGGGGGGTACGACAGCCCCAGCATTTT	CSASKGGVRQPQHF	TRBV20-1	NA	few	TRBJ1-5
TGCAGTGCTAGCGGAGGGACCTTCAACTATGGCTACACCTTC	CSASGGTFNYGYTF	TRBV20-1	NA	NA	TRBJ1-2
TGCAGTGCTAGAGATCCAAGGGGGAACACTGAAGCTTTCTTT	CSARDPRGNTEAFF	TRBV20-1	NA	few	TRBJ1-1
TGTGCCAGCAGCCTCGGAGATGCCCCCTACAATGAGCAGTTCTTC	CASSLGDAPYNEQFF	TRBV4-2	NA	many	TRBJ2-1
TGTGCCAGCAGCGTAGACGCGGGGAACACTGAAGCTTTCTTT	CASSVDAGNTEAFF	TRBV9	NA	few	TRBJ1-1
TGTGCCAGCAGCTTAGTTGGGTTCATTGCAGATACGCAGTATTTT	CASSLVGFIADTQYF	TRBV7-9	NA	NA	TRBJ2-3
TGTGCCAGCAGCTTCGTGGGCAGGGGCTACAATGAGCAGTTCTTC	CASSFVGRGYNEQFF	TRBV7-2	NA	many	TRBJ2-1
TGTGCCAGCAGTTTGTCCCGGACCGATTACAATGAGCAGTTCTTC	CASSLSRTDYNEQFF	TRBV27	NA	many	TRBJ2-1
TGTGCCAGCAGCTACGGGGCGGGACCTCCATCCGATACGCAGTATTTT	CASSYGAGPPSDTQYF	TRBV7-2	NA	few	TRBJ2-3
TGCAGCGTTGTGGGTGTGGAGGCTCGGGAAGCTTTCTTT	CSVVGVEAREAFF	TRBV29-1	NA	many	TRBJ1-1
TGCGCCAGCAGCTTGGATGGAAACGAGCAGTACTTC	CASSLDGNEQYF	TRBV5-1	NA	many	TRBJ2-7
TGTGCCAGCAGCCCAGGACTCAGAGGGGAGCCCCAGCATTTT	CASSPGLRGEPQHF	TRBV9	NA	NA	TRBJ1-5
TGTGCCAGCAGCCAAAGGGACAGGGGACCTAATGAAAAACTGTTTTTT	CASSQRDRGPNEKLFF	TRBV7-9	TRBD1	NA	TRBJ1-4
TGCAGTGCTAGAGCCTTTCAAAGCGGGAGAGAGACCCAGTACTTC	CSARAFQSGRETQYF	TRBV20-1	TRBD2	few	TRBJ2-5
TGCAGTGCTAGGCCAGGGAGGGGAACAGATACGCAGTATTTT	CSARPGRGTDTQYF	TRBV20-1	TRBD2	NA	TRBJ2-3
TGCGCCAGCAGCGAGGGCGCTAGCGGGGATTACAATGAGCAGTTCTTC	CASSEGASGDYNEQFF	TRBV5-1	TRBD2	NA	TRBJ2-1
TGCAGCGTTAAGCGAGACAGGGGAACTGGCGAGCAGTACTTC	CSVKRDRGTGEQYF	TRBV29-1	TRBD1	many	TRBJ2-7
TGTGCCAGCAGTCGGGAGAGAGGCTATGGCTACACCTTC	CASSRERGYGYTF	TRBV12-3/TRBV12-4	NA	many	TRBJ1-2
TGTGCCAGCGCTGGGTTGTGGGAGACCCAGTACTTC	CASAGLWETQYF	TRBV28	NA	NA	TRBJ2-5
TGTGCCAGCAGCCAAGTGGGACAGTCGTCCTACAATGAGCAGTTCTTC	CASSQVGQSSYNEQFF	TRBV4-2	TRBD1	NA	TRBJ2-1
TGCGCCAGCAGCGGAGGGGGTCGAGTCGGCTACACCTTC	CASSGGGRVGYTF	TRBV5-1	NA	NA	TRBJ1-2
TGTGCCAGCAGCTTAGCCCTTAGTAGGTCCTATGGCTACACCTTC	CASSLALSRSYGYTF	TRBV7-9	NA	many	TRBJ1-2
TGCGCCAGCAGCTTGGCTCAGGAAGGCCTGGGAGAGACCCAGTACTTC	CASSLAQEGLGETQYF	TRBV5-1	NA	NA	TRBJ2-5
TGCAGCGCTGGGGGTTTAGGTGGCTACACCTTC	CSAGGLGGYTF	TRBV29-1	NA	few	TRBJ1-2
TGTGCCAGCAGTCAACACGACGGAGCGGAGACCCAGTACTTC	CASSQHDGAETQYF	TRBV28	NA	few	TRBJ2-5
TGTGCCAGCAGCTACAGGGGCCCTTATTCACCCCTCCACTTT	CASSYRGPYSPLHF	TRBV7-9	TRBD1	NA	TRBJ1-6
TGTGCCAGCTTCCCCGGGGGCGGGGGCTCCTACGAGCAGTACTTC	CASFPGGGGSYEQYF	TRBV28	NA	few	TRBJ2-7
TGTGCCAGCATCATAAGACAGGGGGCTAGCACCTACAATGAGCAGTTCTTC	CASIIRQGASTYNEQFF	TRBV12-3/TRBV12-4	TRBD1	NA	TRBJ2-1
TGTGCCAGCAGTTACTTACAGGGGGCAGCATCACCCCTCCACTTT	CASSYLQGAASPLHF	TRBV6-5	TRBD1	NA	TRBJ1-6
TGTGCCAGCAGCGGCGTGGACAGGGATACTGAAGCTTTCTTT	CASSGVDRDTEAFF	TRBV9	TRBD1	NA	TRBJ1-1
TGTGCCAGCAGCTCGCCGACAGGGGGCTTTGGCTATGGCTACACCTTC	CASSSPTGGFGYGYTF	TRBV7-2	TRBD1	few	TRBJ1-2
TGTGCCAGTCGAAAGCGGGGATCTGGGGCCAACGTCCTGACTTTC	CASRKRGSGANVLTF	TRBV5-6	TRBD2	NA	TRBJ2-6
TGCAGCGTTGGGGAGGGACGGCCCCCCATGAACACTGAAGCTTTCTTT	CSVGEGRPPMNTEAFF	TRBV29-1	NA	many	TRBJ1-1
TGTGCCAGCAGCGTAACCGGAACCGGGGCGAACACTGAAGCTTTCTTT	CASSVTGTGANTEAFF	TRBV9	NA	NA	TRBJ1-1
TGTGCCAGCAGCCAGGCAGGGGCTGGGGGTACTGAAGCTTTCTTT	CASSQAGAGGTEAFF	TRBV4-2	NA	many	TRBJ1-1
TGCGCCAGCAGCCAAGCGCCCATGACACCGAACACTGAAGCTTTCTTT	CASSQAPMTPNTEAFF	TRBV4-1	NA	NA	TRBJ1-1
TGTGCCAGCTCACGGGGAGGGGGACAGAACTATGGCTACACCTTC	CASSRGGGQNYGYTF	TRBV18	TRBD1	NA	TRBJ1-2
TGCAGCGTTGTATCCCCTGTCTACGAGCAGTACTTC	CSVVSPVYEQYF	TRBV29-1	NA	many	TRBJ2-7
TGTGCCAGCAGCTTCGGGGGCCTACGAACCTACAATGAGCAGTTCTTC	CASSFGGLRTYNEQFF	TRBV7-9	NA	few	TRBJ2-1
TGCAGTGCTAGAGATGCCGACATCTACGAGCAGTACTTC	CSARDADIYEQYF	TRBV20-1	NA	many	TRBJ2-7
TGCGCCAGCAGCTACGGGACAGCAGGGCAGACGCAGTATTTT	CASSYGTAGQTQYF	TRBV5-1	TRBD1	many	TRBJ2-3
TGTGCCAGCAGCCAACGCCCGCTGGAAGCTGAGCAGTTCTTC	CASSQRPLEAEQFF	TRBV3-1	NA	NA	TRBJ2-1